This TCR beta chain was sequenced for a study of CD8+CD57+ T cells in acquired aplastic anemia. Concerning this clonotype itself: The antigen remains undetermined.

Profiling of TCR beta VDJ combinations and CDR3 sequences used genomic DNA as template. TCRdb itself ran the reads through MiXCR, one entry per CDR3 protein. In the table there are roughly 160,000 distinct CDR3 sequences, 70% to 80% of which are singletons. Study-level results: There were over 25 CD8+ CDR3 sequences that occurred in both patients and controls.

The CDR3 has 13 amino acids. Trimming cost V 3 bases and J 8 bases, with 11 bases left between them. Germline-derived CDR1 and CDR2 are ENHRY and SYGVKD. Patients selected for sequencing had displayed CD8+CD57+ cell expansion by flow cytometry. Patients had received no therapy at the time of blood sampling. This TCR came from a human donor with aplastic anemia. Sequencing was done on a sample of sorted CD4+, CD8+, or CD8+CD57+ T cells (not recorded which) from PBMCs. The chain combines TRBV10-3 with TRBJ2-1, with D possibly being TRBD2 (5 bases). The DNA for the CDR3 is TGTGCCATCAGTGAAACCGGGGAGTATGAGCAGTTCTTC. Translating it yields CAISETGEYEQFF.